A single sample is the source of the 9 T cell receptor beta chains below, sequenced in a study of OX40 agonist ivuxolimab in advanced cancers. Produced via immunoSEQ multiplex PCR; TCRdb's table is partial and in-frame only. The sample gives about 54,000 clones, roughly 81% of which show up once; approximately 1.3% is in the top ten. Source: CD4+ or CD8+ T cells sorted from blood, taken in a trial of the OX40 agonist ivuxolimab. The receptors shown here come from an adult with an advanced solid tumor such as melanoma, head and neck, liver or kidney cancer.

In DNA, the CDR3 is TGCAGTGGCCTCGATGAGCAGTTCTTC. It encodes CSGLDEQFF. This sequence joins TRBV20-1 and TRBJ2-1, with D unclear. Germline V gene data show CDR1 as DFQATT and CDR2 as SNEGSKA (reference sequence). With 7 bases removed from V and 8 bases from J, the gap between germline ends came to 6 bases. The CDR3 sequence is 9 residues long.

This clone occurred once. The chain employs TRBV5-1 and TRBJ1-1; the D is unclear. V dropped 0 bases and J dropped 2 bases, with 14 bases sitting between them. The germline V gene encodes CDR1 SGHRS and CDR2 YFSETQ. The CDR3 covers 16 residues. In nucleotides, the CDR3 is TGCGCCAGCAGCTTGGCCGGAGTTGCCGTAAACACTGAAGCTTTCTTT. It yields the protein CASSLAGVAVNTEAFF.

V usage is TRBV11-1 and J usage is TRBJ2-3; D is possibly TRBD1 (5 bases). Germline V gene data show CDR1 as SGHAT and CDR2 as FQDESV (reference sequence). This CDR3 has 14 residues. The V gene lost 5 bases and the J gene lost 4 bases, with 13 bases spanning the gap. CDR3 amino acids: CASSADTRPDTQYF. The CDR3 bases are TGTGCCAGCAGCGCGGACACTCGGCCAGATACGCAGTATTTT.

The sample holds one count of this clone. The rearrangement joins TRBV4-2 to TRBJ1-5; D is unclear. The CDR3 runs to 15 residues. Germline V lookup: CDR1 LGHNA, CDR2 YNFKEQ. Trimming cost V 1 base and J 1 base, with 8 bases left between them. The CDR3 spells CASSQGGFSNQPQHF. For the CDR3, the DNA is TGTGCCAGCAGCCAAGGGGGATTCAGCAATCAGCCCCAGCATTTT.

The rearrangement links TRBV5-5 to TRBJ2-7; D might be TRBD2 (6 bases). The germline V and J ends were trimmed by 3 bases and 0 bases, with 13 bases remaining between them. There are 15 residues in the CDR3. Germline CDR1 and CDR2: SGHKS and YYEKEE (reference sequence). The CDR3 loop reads CASSSGDGSSYEQYF. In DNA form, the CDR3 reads TGTGCCAGCAGCTCCGGGGACGGGAGCTCCTACGAGCAGTACTTC. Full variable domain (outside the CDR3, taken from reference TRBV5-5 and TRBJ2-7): DAGVTQSPTHLIKTRGQQVTLRCSPISGHKSVSWYQQVLGQGPQFIFQYYEKEERGRGNFPDRFSARQFPNYSSELNVNALLLGDSALYLCASSSGDGSSYEQYFGPGTRLTVT.

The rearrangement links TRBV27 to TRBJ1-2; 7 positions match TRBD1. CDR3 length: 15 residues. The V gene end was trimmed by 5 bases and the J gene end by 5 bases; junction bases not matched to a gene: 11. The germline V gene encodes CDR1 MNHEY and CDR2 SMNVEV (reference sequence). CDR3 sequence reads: CASSPRTGPGYGYTF. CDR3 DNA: TGTGCCAGCAGTCCACGGACAGGCCCTGGGTATGGCTACACCTTC.

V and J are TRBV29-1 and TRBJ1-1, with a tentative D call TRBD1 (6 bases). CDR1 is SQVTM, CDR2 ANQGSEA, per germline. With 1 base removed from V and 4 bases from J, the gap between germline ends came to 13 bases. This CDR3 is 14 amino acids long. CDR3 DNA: TGCAGCGTTGAAGGCAGGGGCGTAGGCACTGAAGCTTTCTTT. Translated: CSVEGRGVGTEAFF.

CDR3 protein: CASSIPSTDTQYF. CDR3 sequence (DNA): TGCGCCAGCTCGATTCCTAGCACAGATACGCAGTATTTT. V gene TRBV10-2 combines with J gene TRBJ2-3; no reliable D call. This CDR3 has 13 amino acids. CDR1 is WSHSY, CDR2 SAAADI, per germline. V was cut by 8 bases and J by 0 bases, with 9 bases left in between.

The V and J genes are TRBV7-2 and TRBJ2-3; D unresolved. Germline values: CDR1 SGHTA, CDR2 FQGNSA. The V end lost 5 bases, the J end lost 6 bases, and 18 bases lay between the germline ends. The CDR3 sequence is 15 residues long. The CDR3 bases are TGTGCCAGCAGCGGGCCACTATCGGCTTCTGATACGCAGTATTTT. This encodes CASSGPLSASDTQYF.